This is a list of T cell receptor beta chains from one sample in a study of blood T cell repertoires in COVID-19. Assay: immunoSEQ multiplex PCR; the TCRdb copy retains only in-frame clones and omits some. The profile shows about 120,000 clones, 70% to 80% of them singletons. Source material: peripheral blood. Source of these receptors: a man in his fifties or sixties with acute or convalescent COVID-19. Each CDR3 is given with its conserved first and last residue. A D gene is named only where the DNA matches it firmly. The listing skips clone size in some rows; elsewhere it reads once, few, many or a size class.

D gene	clone size	V gene	J gene	CDR3 DNA	CDR3 protein
TRBD1	NA	TRBV5-8	TRBJ2-7	TGTGCCAGCAGCTGGACAGGCTCCTACGAGCAGTACTTC	CASSWTGSYEQYF
NA	once	TRBV2	TRBJ2-1	TGTGCCAGCAGTACCCAGACTTACTACAATGAGCAGTTCTTC	CASSTQTYYNEQFF
NA	NA	TRBV10-3	TRBJ1-3	TGTGCCATCAGTGGAAGGGGGAACACCATATATTTT	CAISGRGNTIYF
NA	NA	TRBV10-1	TRBJ2-3	TGCGCCAGCAGTGAGTCGAGGGTTGATACGCAGTATTTT	CASSESRVDTQYF
NA	NA	TRBV5-1	TRBJ2-3	TGCGCCAGCAGTCTCGTTCAGGGCACAGATACGCAGTATTTT	CASSLVQGTDTQYF
TRBD2	NA	TRBV5-4	TRBJ2-1	TGTGCCAGCAGCTTGCCTAGCGGGGGGTTTGAGAATGAGCAGTTCTTC	CASSLPSGGFENEQFF
NA	few	TRBV6-5	TRBJ2-2	TGTGCCAGCACTTATGATTCGGGCACCGGGGAGCTGTTTTTT	CASTYDSGTGELFF
TRBD2	NA	TRBV28	TRBJ2-7	TGTGCCAGCAGTTTTTTCTGGGGTAGCGGGCGCTACGAGCAGTACTTC	CASSFFWGSGRYEQYF
NA	NA	TRBV12-3/TRBV12-4	TRBJ2-7	TGTGCCAGCAGTTTTGGCAGTACCTACGAGCAGTACTTC	CASSFGSTYEQYF
NA	NA	TRBV7-9	TRBJ2-6	TGTGCCAGCAGCTTAGGACAGCTCTCTGGGGCCAACGTCCTGACTTTC	CASSLGQLSGANVLTF
NA	once	TRBV9	TRBJ1-4	TGTGCCAGCAGCGCTCTAGAAACAACCCGGGGTGAAAAACTGTTTTTT	CASSALETTRGEKLFF
TRBD1	NA	TRBV14	TRBJ1-4	TGTGCCAGCAGCCAAGAAAACAGGGGGGAAAAACTGTTTTTT	CASSQENRGEKLFF
NA	NA	TRBV19	TRBJ1-5	TGTGCCAGTACAGACCAGGGGATTCATAGCAATCAGCCCCAGCATTTT	CASTDQGIHSNQPQHF
NA	NA	TRBV5-5	TRBJ1-6	TGTGCCAGCAGCGCCGGAGAGCCGACGATTTCTAATTCACCCCTCCACTTT	CASSAGEPTISNSPLHF
TRBD1	NA	TRBV9	TRBJ2-2	TGTGCCAGCAGTCAGGGACAGGGGGGTAACGGGGAGCTGTTTTTT	CASSQGQGGNGELFF
NA	NA	TRBV5-4	TRBJ1-5	TGTGCCAGCAGCATCAGCGGGGGTGGCAATCAGCCCCAGCATTTT	CASSISGGGNQPQHF
TRBD1	NA	TRBV2	TRBJ1-1	TGTGCCAGCAAAGGTCGGACAGGCCAGAACACTGAAGCTTTCTTT	CASKGRTGQNTEAFF
TRBD1	NA	TRBV10-3	TRBJ2-7	TGTGCCATCAGTGAATTGGGACAGGGCCGTTACGAGCAGTACTTC	CAISELGQGRYEQYF
TRBD1	few	TRBV19	TRBJ1-1	TGTGCCAGTAGTGTCGCAGGGGGCTCGAGGACTGAAGCTTTCTTT	CASSVAGGSRTEAFF
TRBD1	few	TRBV7-8	TRBJ2-2	TGTGCCAGCAGCTTACGGGCCGGGACAGGGGTGAACACCGGGGAGCTGTTTTTT	CASSLRAGTGVNTGELFF
NA	NA	TRBV11-2	TRBJ2-3	TGTGCCAGCAGCCCTAGACCTAATATGGGAGTAGTAGATACGCAGTATTTT	CASSPRPNMGVVDTQYF
NA	NA	TRBV11-2	TRBJ2-5	TGTGCCAGCAGCCCGTGGGACTCCCAAGAGACCCAGTACTTC	CASSPWDSQETQYF
NA	NA	TRBV5-1	TRBJ1-2	TGCGCCAGCAGCTTGGTTTCCGACTATGGCTACACCTTC	CASSLVSDYGYTF
TRBD2	NA	TRBV9	TRBJ2-7	TGTGCCAGCAGCGTAGCTTCTGCGGGGGACTCCTACGAGCAGTACTTC	CASSVASAGDSYEQYF
TRBD2	NA	TRBV19	TRBJ2-1	TGTGCCAGTAGGCTGACTAGCGGGGGGTTGAATGAGCAGTTCTTC	CASRLTSGGLNEQFF
TRBD2	many	TRBV5-1	TRBJ2-2	TGCGCCAGCAGCTTGGCTAGCGGTGTAACCGGGGAGCTGTTTTTT	CASSLASGVTGELFF
NA	NA	TRBV28	TRBJ1-6	TGTGCCAGCACGCCCGGGGGATTGGATAATTCACCCCTCCACTTT	CASTPGGLDNSPLHF
TRBD1	NA	TRBV10-1	TRBJ1-1	TGCGCCAGCAGTGAGTTACAGGGGGCGGCTGAAGCTTTCTTT	CASSELQGAAEAFF
NA	NA	TRBV19	TRBJ1-1	TGTGCCAGTAGTATGTTGGGGGCGAACACTGAAGCTTTCTTT	CASSMLGANTEAFF
NA	NA	TRBV21-1	TRBJ1-5	TGTGCCAGCAGCAAATGGACCCTGGACAGGTCCGGGAATCAGCCCCAGCATTTT	CASSKWTLDRSGNQPQHF
TRBD1	once	TRBV19	TRBJ1-5	TGTGCCAGTGGAGCTCCGATAGGGACAGGGAAGTTCCATAGCAATCAGCCCCAGCATTTT	CASGAPIGTGKFHSNQPQHF
NA	many	TRBV28	TRBJ1-6	TGTGCCAGCACCCTCGAGAGCTCCTATAATTCACCCCTCCACTTT	CASTLESSYNSPLHF
NA	once	TRBV2	TRBJ2-3	TGTGCCAGCAAGGGCGGGGGCCTTAGCACAGATACGCAGTATTTT	CASKGGGLSTDTQYF